These 27 T cell receptor beta chains originate from one sample sequenced in a study of long-term antiretroviral therapy in people with HIV. Sequencing used immunoSEQ v3.0 at survey level. The repertoire was sequenced with immunoSEQ multiplex PCR; TCRdb's copy has only in-frame clones and lacks some. The sample lists roughly 17,000 clones; 70% to 80% were seen once. The source was unsorted PBMCs, collected 2.1 years after starting antiretroviral therapy. These receptor sequences come from a man aged 35 to 55 with HIV.

V gene TRBV5-1 combines with J gene TRBJ1-1; a possible D gene is TRBD1 (5 bases). From germline, CDR1 is SGHRS and CDR2 YFSETQ. This CDR3 spans 11 amino acids. Deletions cut 5 bases from V and 4 bases from J, with 6 bases between. CDR3 residues: CASRRGTEAFF. The CDR3, as DNA: TGCGCCAGCAGGAGGGGCACTGAAGCTTTCTTT.

The V call is TRBV9, the J call TRBJ2-1; 7 nucleotides align to TRBD2. V dropped 0 bases and J dropped 4; count of bases not matched to a gene: 4. This CDR3 comprises 15 residues. CDR1 and CDR2 (germline): SGDLS, YYNGEE. CDR3 nucleotide sequence: TGTGCCAGCAGCGTAGGGGGGGGAGCTTACAATGAGCAGTTCTTC. Translation gives CASSVGGGAYNEQFF.

This clone has only a few counts. This chain connects TRBV15 to TRBJ1-1, with 7 bases lining up with TRBD1. CDR1 is LNHNV and CDR2 is YYDKDF in the germline V gene (reference sequence). The ends lost 8 bases at V and 4 bases at J; junction bases unmatched: 7. The CDR3 runs to 13 residues. The CDR3 sequence is CATGSGGATEAFF. CDR3 DNA: TGTGCCACCGGGTCAGGGGGGGCCACTGAAGCTTTCTTT.

The chain couples TRBV13 to TRBJ2-1; TRBD2 matches at 9 bases. The CDR3 is made up of 12 amino acids. V lost 11 bases and J lost 2; bases outside the gene matches: 1. The germline V gene encodes CDR1 PRHDT and CDR2 FYEKMQ (reference sequence). The CDR3 region has the DNA TGTGCCTGCGGGGGGGCCTACAATGAGCAGTTCTTC. Its protein product is CACGGAYNEQFF.

The genes are TRBV6-1 and TRBJ2-5, with a possible D match to TRBD2 (7 bases). This CDR3 contains 15 residues. Germline CDR1 is MNHNS and CDR2 is SASEGT. The ends were cut back, 6 bases at V and 4 bases at J, with 18 bases in the middle. CDR3 in DNA: TGTGCCAGCAGCCAAAGAGGGGGGGGTCGAGAGACCCAGTACTTC. Protein product: CASSQRGGGRETQYF.

In its sample, this clone was seen once. This sequence joins TRBV7-9 and TRBJ2-1; weak D call: TRBD2 (5 bases). Germline assignment: CDR1 SEHNR and CDR2 FQNEAQ (reference sequence). V was clipped by 1 base and J by 8 bases, with 15 bases between them. The CDR3 length is 15 residues. The CDR3 DNA is TGTGCCAGCAGCTTAGGACTAAGTGGCGCGGATGAGCAGTTCTTC. Translation gives CASSLGLSGADEQFF.

The chain employs TRBV2 and TRBJ2-7; D not resolved. CDR1 is SNHLY, CDR2 FYNNEI, per germline. The V gene lost 3 bases and the J gene lost 5 bases, with 20 bases spanning the gap. This CDR3 has 16 amino acids. The CDR3 loop reads CASSDPRVFFRDEQYF. CDR3 in DNA: TGTGCCAGCAGTGACCCCCGGGTCTTTTTTCGCGACGAGCAGTACTTC.

The J gene is TRBJ1-6, the V gene TRBV4-1, with TRBD1 matching 12 bases. The CDR3 has 21 residues. After removal of 2 bases from V and 0 bases from J, the junction contained 11 bases not matched to a gene. Germline assignment: CDR1 MGHRA and CDR2 YSYEKL. The CDR3 DNA sequence: TGCGCCAGCAGCCAACTACCCGGGACAGGGGGCTCCTACTCCTATAATTCACCCCTCCACTTT. Encoded protein: CASSQLPGTGGSYSYNSPLHF.

V gene TRBV5-4 combines with J gene TRBJ2-7, with a tentative D call TRBD2 (7 bases). V was cut by 0 bases and J by 3 bases, with 10 bases left in between. Germline lookup yields CDR1 SGHNT and CDR2 YYREEE (reference sequence). The CDR3 is 14 amino acids. CDR3 sequence: CASSLEGGLYEQYF. CDR3 DNA: TGTGCCAGCAGCTTGGAGGGGGGGCTCTACGAGCAGTACTTC.

The CDR3 sequence: CASSEGTDLSPLHF. The CDR3 DNA is TGCGCCAGCAGTGAGGGGACAGACTTATCACCCCTCCACTTT. The chain has TRBV10-2 and TRBJ1-6; 7 nucleotides match TRBD1. CDR1 and CDR2 (germline): WSHSY, SAAADI. The CDR3 extends over 14 amino acids. The V segment lost 2 bases and the J segment 10 bases; nucleotides outside the gene matches: 5.

The genes are TRBV29-1 and TRBJ2-3, with 9 bases aligning to TRBD1. Germline values: CDR1 SQVTM, CDR2 ANQGSEA. V trimming: 6 bases; J trimming: 2 bases; junction bases outside the gene matches: 6. The CDR3 consists of 14 residues. CDR3 nucleotides: TGCAGCGTGGCCGGGACAGGGAACACAGATACGCAGTATTTT. Translated, it gives CSVAGTGNTDTQYF.

The chain recombines TRBV27 with TRBJ2-7, with 11 bases aligning to TRBD1. The CDR3 sequence is 14 residues long. With V trimmed by 5 bases and J by 4 bases, 4 bases remained unmatched. Germline CDR1 and CDR2: MNHEY and SMNVEV (reference sequence). DNA for the CDR3: TGTGCCAGCAGTCCGGGGACAGGGGGGTACGAGCAGTACTTC. This codes for CASSPGTGGYEQYF.

This clone showed up just a few times. The chain employs TRBV7-8 and TRBJ1-3, with TRBD1 as a possible D gene (5 bases). Trimming cost V 1 base and J 0 bases, with 13 bases left between them. CDR3 size: 17 residues. The V gene's germline CDR1 is SGHVS and CDR2 FQNEAQ. CDR3 residues: CASSLGRRGDSGNTIYF. In DNA form, the CDR3 reads TGTGCCAGCAGCTTAGGTCGGAGGGGAGACTCTGGAAACACCATATATTTT.

This clone showed up just once. The chain joins TRBV6-7 to TRBJ2-4, with D possibly matching TRBD1 (6 bases). TRBV6-7 has ORF status, its function being uncertain. The CDR3 totals 16 residues. The ends were cut back, 2 bases at V and 2 bases at J, with 13 bases in the middle. The chain's CDR3 is CASSYPDRFTKNIQYF. The CDR3 DNA sequence: TGTGCCAGCAGTTACCCCGACAGGTTTACCAAAAACATTCAGTACTTC.

The chain has TRBV4-1 and TRBJ2-4; no definite D call. This CDR3 region has 12 residues. Per the germline V gene, CDR1 is MGHRA and CDR2 is YSYEKL. The V and J ends lost 6 bases and 7 bases respectively, with 10 bases between them. The CDR3 spells CASSPDDNIQYF. DNA of the CDR3: TGCGCCAGCAGTCCCGACGATAACATTCAGTACTTC.

This chain uses TRBV7-9 with TRBJ2-3; 7 positions match TRBD2. Germline CDR1 and CDR2: SEHNR and FQNEAQ (reference sequence). Trimming at V came to 1 base and at J to 3 bases, leaving 7 bases not matched to a gene. This CDR3 contains 16 residues. CDR3 loop: CASSLGAGDETDTQYF. The DNA of the CDR3 is TGTGCCAGCAGCTTAGGCGCGGGGGACGAGACAGATACGCAGTATTTT. The full variable domain, in which reference TRBV7-9 and TRBJ2-3 provide the parts outside the CDR3, is DTGVSQNPRHKITKRGQNVTFRCDPISEHNRLYWYRQTLGQGPEFLTYFQNEAQLEKSRLLSDRFSAERPKGSFSTLEIQRTEQGDSAMYLCASSLGAGDETDTQYFGPGTRLTVL.

The CDR3 coding sequence is TGTGCCAGCTCACCGACAGATGAAAAACTGTTTTTT. Its protein product is CASSPTDEKLFF. V and J are TRBV18 and TRBJ1-4, with D tentatively TRBD1 (5 bases). Germline V gene sequence: CDR1 KGHSH, CDR2 LQKENI. V lost 3 bases and J lost 6, with 5 bases in between. The CDR3 length is 12 residues. The full variable domain, with the rest looked up from reference TRBV18 and TRBJ1-4, is NAGVMQNPRHLVRRRGQEARLRCSPMKGHSHVYWYRQLPEEGLKFMVYLQKENIIDESGMPKERFSAEFPKEGPSILRIQQVVRGDSAAYFCASSPTDEKLFFGSGTQLSVL.

The count of this clone is one. The genes are TRBV6-5 and TRBJ2-2, with D possibly matching TRBD1 (5 bases). Per the germline V gene, CDR1 is MNHEY and CDR2 is SVGAGI. V dropped 6 bases and J dropped 5 bases, with 7 bases sitting between them. The CDR3 loop spans 12 amino acids. This CDR3 reads CASSPGTGELFF. DNA of the CDR3: TGTGCCAGCAGCCCAGGGACCGGGGAGCTGTTTTTT.

The rearrangement uses TRBV5-1 and TRBJ1-1; unclear D gene. The germline V and J ends were trimmed by 1 base and 1 base, with 5 bases remaining between them. CDR3 length equals 13 residues. The germline V gene encodes CDR1 SGHRS and CDR2 YFSETQ. In DNA, the CDR3 is TGCGCCAGCAGCTTGCCGGGGAACACTGAAGCTTTCTTT. The encoded protein is CASSLPGNTEAFF.

The J gene is TRBJ2-7, the V gene TRBV6-5, with TRBD1 matching 8 bases. V was clipped by 3 bases and J by 2 bases; unmatched bases: 3. Germline assignment: CDR1 MNHEY and CDR2 SVGAGI. The CDR3 consists of 14 residues. CDR3 region: CASSYGTGPYEQYF. The CDR3 nucleotides are TGTGCCAGCAGTTATGGGACAGGCCCCTACGAGCAGTACTTC.

Only a few counts were recorded for this clone. The chain's CDR3 is CASSLSRDRNYEQYF. CDR3 in DNA: TGCGCCAGCAGCTTATCACGGGACAGAAATTACGAGCAGTACTTC. This chain connects TRBV5-1 to TRBJ2-7; 7 nucleotides align to TRBD1. CDR3 size: 15 residues. Trimming took 2 bases from V and 4 from J; bases not matched to a gene: 9. CDR1 is SGHRS and CDR2 is YFSETQ in the germline V gene.

The chain combines TRBV21-1 with TRBJ2-4; TRBD1 was called by the table and not checked on the DNA. TRBV21-1 is a pseudogene segment. This CDR3 spans 16 amino acids. For the CDR3, the DNA is TGTGCCAGCAGCAAAGCGCCAGGTCTAGCCAAAAACATTCAGTACTTC. It encodes CASSKAPGLAKNIQYF.

The V gene is TRBV5-4, the J gene TRBJ1-1; TRBD1 is a possible D gene (6 bases). V gave up 4 bases and J gave up 3 bases, with 13 bases separating them. The germline gives CDR1 SGHNT, CDR2 YYREEE (reference sequence). This CDR3 is built from 14 residues. CDR3 DNA sequence: TGTGCCAGCAGCCCCAACAGGGAAGACACTGAAGCTTTCTTT. Encoded protein: CASSPNREDTEAFF.

This clone was detected once. The rearrangement links TRBV29-1 to TRBJ2-1; D is unresolved. The CDR3 is made up of 10 amino acids. Trimming took 8 bases from V and 9 from J, leaving 11 bases between them. CDR1 and CDR2 from the germline V gene are SQVTM and ANQGSEA. The CDR3 DNA sequence: TGCAGCACTTTTGTAGGTGAGCAGTTCTTC. It translates to CSTFVGEQFF.

V is TRBV7-9 and J is TRBJ2-3; 14 nucleotides align to TRBD2. CDR3 length: 19 residues. The V gene end was trimmed by 5 bases and the J gene end by 5 bases; junction bases not matched to a gene: 15. The germline V gene encodes CDR1 SEHNR and CDR2 FQNEAQ (reference sequence). The DNA for the CDR3 is TGTGCCAGCAGCCCCGGACTAGCGGGGGGTGCCGGGCGGCTAGATACGCAGTATTTT. Amino acid sequence: CASSPGLAGGAGRLDTQYF.

The rearrangement joins TRBV30 to TRBJ1-1; perhaps TRBD1 as D (6 bases). From germline, CDR1 is GTSNPN and CDR2 SVGIG (reference sequence). The CDR3 runs 16 residues. Trimming shortened V by 2 bases and J by 3 bases, and 19 bases separated the two germline ends. CDR3 sequence reads: CAWSFTGGGGDTEAFF. CDR3 in DNA: TGTGCCTGGAGTTTTACGGGGGGCGGAGGGGACACTGAAGCTTTCTTT.

The V and J genes are TRBV2 and TRBJ1-5; D is undetermined. The V and J ends lost 2 bases and 6 bases respectively, with 11 bases between them. CDR3 size: 14 residues. CDR1 is SNHLY, CDR2 FYNNEI, per germline. In DNA, the CDR3 is TGTGCCAGCAGTGAACTGGGCGGGGTTCAGCCCCAGCATTTT. Its protein is CASSELGGVQPQHF.